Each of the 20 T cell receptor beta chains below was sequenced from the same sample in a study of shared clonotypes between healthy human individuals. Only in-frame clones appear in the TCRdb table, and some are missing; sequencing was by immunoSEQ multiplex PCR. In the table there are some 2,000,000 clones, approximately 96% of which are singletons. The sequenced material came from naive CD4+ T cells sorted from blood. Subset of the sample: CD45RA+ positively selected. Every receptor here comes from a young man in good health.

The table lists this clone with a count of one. The DNA of the CDR3 is TGTGCCAGTAGTATAGATCTAGGGGCCAGGACCATGGGCGAAAAACTGTTTTTT. Translating gives CASSIDLGARTMGEKLFF. The rearrangement joins TRBV19 to TRBJ1-4; the D gene is possibly TRBD1 (5 bases). CDR3 length equals 18 residues. In germline, CDR1 is LNHDA, CDR2 SQIVND (reference sequence). The V end lost 0 bases, the J end lost 8 bases, and 22 bases lay between the germline ends.

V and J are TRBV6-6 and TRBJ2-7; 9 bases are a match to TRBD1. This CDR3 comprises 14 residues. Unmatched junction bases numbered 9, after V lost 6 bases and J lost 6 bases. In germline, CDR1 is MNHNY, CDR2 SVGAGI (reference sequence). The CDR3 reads CASSFDRGGSEQYF. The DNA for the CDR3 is TGTGCCAGCAGCTTCGACAGGGGGGGCTCCGAGCAGTACTTC.

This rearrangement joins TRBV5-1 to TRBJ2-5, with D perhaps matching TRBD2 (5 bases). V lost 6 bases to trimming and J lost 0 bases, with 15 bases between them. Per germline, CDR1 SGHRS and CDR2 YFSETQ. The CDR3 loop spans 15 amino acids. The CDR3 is CASNAGGLYQETQYF. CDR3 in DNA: TGCGCCAGCAATGCGGGCGGGCTGTACCAAGAGACCCAGTACTTC.

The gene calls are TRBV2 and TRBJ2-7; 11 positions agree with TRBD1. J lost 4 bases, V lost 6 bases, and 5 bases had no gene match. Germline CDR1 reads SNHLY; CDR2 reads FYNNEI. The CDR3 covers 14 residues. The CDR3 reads CASRGTGGEYEQYF. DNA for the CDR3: TGTGCCAGCAGGGGGACAGGGGGGGAGTACGAGCAGTACTTC.

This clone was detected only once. CDR3 nucleotide sequence: TGTGCCAGCTCCCCCCCGGACAGGGTGAACGAGCAGTACTTC. This codes for CASSPPDRVNEQYF. J is TRBJ2-7 and V is TRBV18, with 8 bases lining up with TRBD1. The junction had 9 bases not matched to a gene; V was cut back by 6 bases and J by 5 bases. CDR1 is KGHSH and CDR2 is LQKENI in the germline V gene. The CDR3 length is 14 residues.

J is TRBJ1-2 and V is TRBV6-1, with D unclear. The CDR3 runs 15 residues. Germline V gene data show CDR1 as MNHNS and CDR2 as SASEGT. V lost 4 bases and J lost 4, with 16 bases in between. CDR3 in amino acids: CASSARPWNPYGYTF. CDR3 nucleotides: TGTGCCAGCAGTGCCCGGCCCTGGAACCCCTATGGCTACACCTTC.

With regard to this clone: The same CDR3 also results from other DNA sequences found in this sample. This chain's CDR3 is CASSASYEQYF. CDR3 DNA: TGTGCCAGCAGCGCGAGTTACGAGCAGTACTTC. The chain uses TRBV2 and TRBJ2-7; no reliable D call. With 6 bases removed from V and 4 bases from J, the gap between germline ends came to 7 bases. There are 11 residues in the CDR3. CDR1 and CDR2 (germline): SNHLY, FYNNEI.

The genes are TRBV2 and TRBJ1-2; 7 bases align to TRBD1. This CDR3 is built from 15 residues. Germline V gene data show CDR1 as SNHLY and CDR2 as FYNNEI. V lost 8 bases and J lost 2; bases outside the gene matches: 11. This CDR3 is CASSKEGQMNYGYTF. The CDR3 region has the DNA TGTGCCAGCTCGAAGGAGGGACAGATGAACTATGGCTACACCTTC. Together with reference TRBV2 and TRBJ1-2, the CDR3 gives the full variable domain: EPEVTQTPSHQVTQMGQEVILRCVPISNHLYFYWYRQILGQKVEFLVSFYNNEISEKSEIFDDQFSVERPDGSNFTLKIRSTKLEDSAMYFCASSKEGQMNYGYTFGSGTRLTVV.

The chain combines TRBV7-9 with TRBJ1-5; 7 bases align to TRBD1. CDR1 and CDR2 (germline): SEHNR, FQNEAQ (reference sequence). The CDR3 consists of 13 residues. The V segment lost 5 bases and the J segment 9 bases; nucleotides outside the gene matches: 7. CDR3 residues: CASSPQGDPPQHF. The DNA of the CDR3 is TGTGCCAGCAGCCCCCAGGGGGATCCGCCCCAGCATTTT.

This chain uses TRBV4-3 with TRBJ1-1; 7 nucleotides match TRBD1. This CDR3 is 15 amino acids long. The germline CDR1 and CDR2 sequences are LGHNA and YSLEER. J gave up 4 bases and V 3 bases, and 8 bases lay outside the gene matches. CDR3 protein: CASSHIQGLATEAFF. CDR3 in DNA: TGCGCCAGCAGCCACATACAGGGGTTGGCCACTGAAGCTTTCTTT.

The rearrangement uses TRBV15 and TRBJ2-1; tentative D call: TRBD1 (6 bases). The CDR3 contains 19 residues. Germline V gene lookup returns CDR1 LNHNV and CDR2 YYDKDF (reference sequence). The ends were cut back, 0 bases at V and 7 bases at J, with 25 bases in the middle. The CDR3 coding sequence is TGTGCCACCAGCAGAGAGACAGGTTCTCACCCCGGCGAAAGGAATGAGCAGTTCTTC. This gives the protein CATSRETGSHPGERNEQFF. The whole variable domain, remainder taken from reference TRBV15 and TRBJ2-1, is DAMVIQNPRYQVTQFGKPVTLSCSQTLNHNVMYWYQQKSSQAPKLLFHYYDKDFNNEADTPDNFQSRRPNTSFCFLDIRSPGLGDTAMYLCATSRETGSHPGERNEQFFGPGTRLTVL.

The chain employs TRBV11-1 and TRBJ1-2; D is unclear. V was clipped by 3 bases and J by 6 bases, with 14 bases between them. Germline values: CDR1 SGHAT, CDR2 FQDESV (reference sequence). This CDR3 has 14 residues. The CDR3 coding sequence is TGTGCCAGCAGCTTTGGTCCCGGGCGGGATGGCTACACCTTC. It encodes CASSFGPGRDGYTF.

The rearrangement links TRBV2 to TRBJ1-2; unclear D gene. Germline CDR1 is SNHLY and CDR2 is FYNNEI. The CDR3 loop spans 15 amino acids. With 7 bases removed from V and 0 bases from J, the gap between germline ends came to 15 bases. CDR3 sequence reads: CASTGGKVTNYGYTF. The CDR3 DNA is TGTGCCAGCACCGGTGGAAAAGTGACTAACTATGGCTACACCTTC.

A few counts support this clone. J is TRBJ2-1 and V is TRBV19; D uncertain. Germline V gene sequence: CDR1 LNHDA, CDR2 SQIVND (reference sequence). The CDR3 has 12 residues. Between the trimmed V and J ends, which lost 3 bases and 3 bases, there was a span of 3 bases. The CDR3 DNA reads TGTGCCAGTAGTATGGGCTACAATGAGCAGTTCTTC. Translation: CASSMGYNEQFF.

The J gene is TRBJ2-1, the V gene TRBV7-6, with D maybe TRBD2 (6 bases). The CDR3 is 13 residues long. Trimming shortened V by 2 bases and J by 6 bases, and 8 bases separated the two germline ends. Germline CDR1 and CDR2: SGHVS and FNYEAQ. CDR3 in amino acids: CASSLRAGNEQFF. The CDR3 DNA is TGTGCCAGCAGCTTAAGAGCGGGCAATGAGCAGTTCTTC.

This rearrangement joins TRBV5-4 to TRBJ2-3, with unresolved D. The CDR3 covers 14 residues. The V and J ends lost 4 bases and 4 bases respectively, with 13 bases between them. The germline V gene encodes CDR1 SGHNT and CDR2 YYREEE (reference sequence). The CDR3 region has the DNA TGTGCCAGCAGCGTGATATCGGTCGCAGATACGCAGTATTTT. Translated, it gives CASSVISVADTQYF.

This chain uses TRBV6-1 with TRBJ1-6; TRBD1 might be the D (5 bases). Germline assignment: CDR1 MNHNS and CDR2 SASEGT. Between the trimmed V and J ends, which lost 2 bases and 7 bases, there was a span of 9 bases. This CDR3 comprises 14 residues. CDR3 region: CASSERAGNSPLHF. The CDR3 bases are TGTGCCAGCAGTGAACGAGCAGGGAATTCACCCCTCCACTTT.

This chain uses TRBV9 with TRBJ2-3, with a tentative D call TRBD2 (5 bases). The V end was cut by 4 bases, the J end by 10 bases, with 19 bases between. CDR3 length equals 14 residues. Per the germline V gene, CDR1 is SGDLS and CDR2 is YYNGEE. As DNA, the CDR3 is TGTGCCAGCAGCCCCCGGACTGGCCTGGGGTCGCAGTATTTT. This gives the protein CASSPRTGLGSQYF.

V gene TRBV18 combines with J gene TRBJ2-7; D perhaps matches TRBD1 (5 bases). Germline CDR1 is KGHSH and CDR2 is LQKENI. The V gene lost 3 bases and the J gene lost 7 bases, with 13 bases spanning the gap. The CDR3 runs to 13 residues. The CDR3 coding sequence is TGTGCCAGCTCACCCCGACAGTTGGAAGAGCAGTACTTC. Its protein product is CASSPRQLEEQYF.

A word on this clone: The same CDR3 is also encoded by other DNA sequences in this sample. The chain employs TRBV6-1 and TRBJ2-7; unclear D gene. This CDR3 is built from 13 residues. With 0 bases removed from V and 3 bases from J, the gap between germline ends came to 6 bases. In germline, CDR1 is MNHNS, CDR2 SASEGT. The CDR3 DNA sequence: TGTGCCAGCAGTGAAGCGCCCAGCTACGAGCAGTACTTC. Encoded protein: CASSEAPSYEQYF.